This section outlines one T cell receptor beta chain sequence together with its context. This sample was included in a study of blood T cell repertoires in COVID-19. Study-level background: The study drew acute and convalescent COVID-19 samples from the United States, Italy and Spain. T cells, B-cell-depleted T cells, or PBMCs supplied cDNA or gDNA.

CDR1 is LGHDT, CDR2 YNNKEL, per germline (reference sequence). The CDR3 sequence is 12 residues long. V lost 6 bases and J 3 bases, leaving 8 bases between the germline ends. As originally analysed: Reference gene primer amplification yielded estimated nucleated cell counts. Clones were read by immunoSEQ multiplex PCR, and TCRdb kept only the in-frame ones, dropping some. V, J and clone size reflect that table, while D and trimming were determined from the DNA. Of about 74,000 clones detected, 88% appear once; the ten largest clones hold around 7.2%. The material sequenced was peripheral blood. The sequence derives from an elderly woman with acute or convalescent COVID-19. The V call is TRBV3-1 (or the pseudogene TRBV3-2), the J call TRBJ1-1; D might be TRBD1 (6 bases). The CDR3 loop is CASSRQDTEAFF. DNA of the CDR3: TGTGCCAGCAGTCGACAGGACACTGAAGCTTTCTTT.